These 2 T cell receptor beta chains were all obtained from the same sample, sequenced in a study of cytomegalovirus exposure and HLA in healthy donors. TCRdb keeps only in-frame clones here, not all; method: immunoSEQ multiplex PCR. There are approximately 160,000 clones in the sample; roughly 96% occur only once, and 0.8% to 1% lies in the top ten. The source material was PBMCs. Every receptor here comes from a woman aged 18-35 years in good health and CMV-seronegative.

The chain has TRBV6-1 and TRBJ1-2, with TRBD1 matching 10 bases. Per germline, CDR1 MNHNS and CDR2 SASEGT. The V segment lost 7 bases and the J segment 8 bases; nucleotides outside the gene matches: 10. The length of the CDR3 is 14 residues. The CDR3 bases are TGTGCCAGCAACCCAGGACAGGGGGGTGGAGGCTACACCTTC. Amino acids: CASNPGQGGGGYTF.

V and J are TRBV5-1 and TRBJ2-1; a possible D gene is TRBD2 (5 bases). CDR3 length equals 12 residues. V dropped 7 bases and J dropped 3 bases, with 8 bases sitting between them. Per the germline V gene, CDR1 is SGHRS and CDR2 is YFSETQ. Written as DNA, the CDR3 is TGCGCCAGCTGCCGGGACTACAATGAGCAGTTCTTC. The encoded protein is CASCRDYNEQFF. Based on the CDR3 plus reference TRBV5-1 and TRBJ2-1, the full variable domain is KAGVTQTPRYLIKTRGQQVTLSCSPISGHRSVSWYQQTPGQGLQFLFEYFSETQRNKGNFPGRFSGRQFSNSRSEMNVSTLELGDSALYLCASCRDYNEQFFGPGTRLTVL.